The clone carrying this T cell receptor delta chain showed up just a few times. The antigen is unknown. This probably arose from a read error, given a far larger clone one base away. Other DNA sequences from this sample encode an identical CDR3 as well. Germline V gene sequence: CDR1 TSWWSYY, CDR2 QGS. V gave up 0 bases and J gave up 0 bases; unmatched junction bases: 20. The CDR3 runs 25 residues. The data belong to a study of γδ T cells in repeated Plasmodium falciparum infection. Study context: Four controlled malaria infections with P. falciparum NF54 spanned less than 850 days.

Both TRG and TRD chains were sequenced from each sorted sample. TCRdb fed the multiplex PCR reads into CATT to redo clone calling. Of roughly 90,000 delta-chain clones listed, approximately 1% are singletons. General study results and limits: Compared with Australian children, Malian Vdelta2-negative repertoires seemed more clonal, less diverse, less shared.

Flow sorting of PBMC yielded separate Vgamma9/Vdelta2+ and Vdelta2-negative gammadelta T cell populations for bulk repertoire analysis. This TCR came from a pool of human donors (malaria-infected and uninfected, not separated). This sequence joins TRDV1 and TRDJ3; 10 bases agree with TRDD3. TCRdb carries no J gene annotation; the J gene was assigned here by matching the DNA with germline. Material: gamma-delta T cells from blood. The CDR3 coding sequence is TGTGCTCTTGGGGAACTAGGGACTTTACTATCACTGGGGGATCGCAGCTCCTGGGACACCCGACAGATGTTTTTC. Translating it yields CALGELGTLLSLGDRSSWDTRQMFF.